This entry is about one T cell receptor beta chain. Its antigen is not identified. This PCR relied on a set of 60 Vbeta primers and 13 Jbeta primers. Assay used: immunoSEQ multiplex PCR; TCRdb lists only in-frame clones, some missing. The sample carries under 150,000 clones, about four fifths recorded once. These data come from a study of cytomegalovirus exposure and HLA in healthy donors. Study results and caveats: Rare TCR sequences dominated, though some public TCRs recurred in many donors.

Germline-derived CDR1 and CDR2 are MNHEY and SVGAGI. The CDR3 contains 13 residues. V gave up 10 bases and J gave up 2 bases, with 13 bases separating them. What was sequenced was PBMCs. The TCR originated in a male donor in good health and CMV-seronegative. V gene TRBV6-5 combines with J gene TRBJ2-3; TRBD1 is a possible D gene (5 bases). CDR3 coding DNA: TGTGCCACCATGAGACAGCCCACAGATACGCAGTATTTT. This codes for CATMRQPTDTQYF.